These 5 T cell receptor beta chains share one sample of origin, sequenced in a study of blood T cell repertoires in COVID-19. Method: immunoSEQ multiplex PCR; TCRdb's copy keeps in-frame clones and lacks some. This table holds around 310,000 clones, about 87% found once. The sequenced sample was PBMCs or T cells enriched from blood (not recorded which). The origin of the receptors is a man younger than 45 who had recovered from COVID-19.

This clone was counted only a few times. The CDR3 DNA reads TGTGCCAGCAGTTTGTCCAGGGGTGACGCGTACGAGCAGTACTTC. It yields the protein CASSLSRGDAYEQYF. This sequence joins TRBV27 and TRBJ2-7; perhaps TRBD1 as D (6 bases). The germline V and J ends were trimmed by 3 bases and 4 bases, with 16 bases remaining between them. This CDR3 has 15 residues. Germline CDR1 reads MNHEY; CDR2 reads SMNVEV (reference sequence).

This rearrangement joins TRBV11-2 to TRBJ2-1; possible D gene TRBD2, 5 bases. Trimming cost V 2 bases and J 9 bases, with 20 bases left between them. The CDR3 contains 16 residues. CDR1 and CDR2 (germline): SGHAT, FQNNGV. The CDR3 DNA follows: TGTGCCAGCAGCTTATGGGCAGTGGGAGCGCTGCCTGAGCAGTTCTTC. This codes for CASSLWAVGALPEQFF.

The CDR3 region is CASSVGPGTNQPQHF. The CDR3 nucleotides are TGTGCCAGCAGCGTAGGCCCAGGGACTAATCAGCCCCAGCATTTT. This chain connects TRBV9 to TRBJ1-5; tentative D call: TRBD1 (5 bases). The CDR3 has 15 residues. The V and J ends lost 0 bases and 4 bases respectively, with 11 bases between them. Germline loops: CDR1 SGDLS, CDR2 YYNGEE.

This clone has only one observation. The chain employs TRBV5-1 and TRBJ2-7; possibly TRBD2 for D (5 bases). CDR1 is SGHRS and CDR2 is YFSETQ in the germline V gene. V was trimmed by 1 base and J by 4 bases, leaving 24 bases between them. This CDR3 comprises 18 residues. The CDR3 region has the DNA TGCGCCAGCAGCTTGTCTTCGGCTCGGGAAGGGATTTTTTACGAGCAGTACTTC. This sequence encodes CASSLSSAREGIFYEQYF. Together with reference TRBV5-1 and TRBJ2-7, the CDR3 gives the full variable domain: KAGVTQTPRYLIKTRGQQVTLSCSPISGHRSVSWYQQTPGQGLQFLFEYFSETQRNKGNFPGRFSGRQFSNSRSEMNVSTLELGDSALYLCASSLSSAREGIFYEQYFGPGTRLTVT.

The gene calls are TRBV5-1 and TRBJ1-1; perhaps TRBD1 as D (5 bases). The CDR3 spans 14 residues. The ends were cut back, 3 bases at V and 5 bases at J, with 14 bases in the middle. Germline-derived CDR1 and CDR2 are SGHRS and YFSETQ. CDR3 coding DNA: TGCGCCAGCAGCTCCCAAGGGGCAGTTACTGAAGCTTTCTTT. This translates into CASSSQGAVTEAFF.